This record covers a single T cell receptor beta chain. This sample is drawn from a study of blood T cell repertoires in COVID-19. How the authors handled the data: By means of reference gene primer amplification, nucleated cell counts were estimated. Using immunoSEQ multiplex PCR, the repertoire was profiled, and TCRdb retains in-frame clones only, with some absent. V, J and clone size are taken as reported in that table, and D and trimming were inferred from the DNA itself. The table lists about 160,000 clones, about three quarters of them singletons. V shed 1 base and J 6 bases; nucleotides not matched to a gene: 5. CDR3 size: 14 residues. Germline values: CDR1 SGHAT, CDR2 FQDESV (reference sequence).

This receptor was obtained from a man aged 55 to 69 with acute or convalescent COVID-19. The chain combines TRBV11-1 with TRBJ2-7; 8 positions match TRBD1. Sequenced material: peripheral blood. The CDR3 loop reads CASSLEDRAGEQYF. The CDR3 nucleotides read TGTGCCAGCAGCTTAGAGGACAGGGCGGGCGAGCAGTACTTC.